These 24 T cell receptor beta chains came from one sample sequenced in a study of identical twins. TCRdb re-called the 5' RACE reads through MiXCR, storing one row per CDR3 protein. Of some 500,000 distinct CDR3 sequences in the sample, 20% to 25% were seen once. This sample was also put to use in a study of T cells expressing NK-cell markers.

The source material was CD4+ T cells sorted from blood. Every receptor here comes from a woman aged 18-35 years in good health.

There are many counts of this clonotype. The gene calls are TRBV20-1 and TRBJ2-1; D possibly corresponds to TRBD2 (6 bases). Trimming removed 6 bases from V and 0 bases from J, with 15 bases in between. The CDR3 runs to 15 residues. Germline V lookup: CDR1 DFQATT, CDR2 SNEGSKA (reference sequence). Here the CDR3 reads CSAENSGYSYNEQFF. As DNA, the CDR3 is TGCAGTGCCGAGAACAGCGGGTACTCCTACAATGAGCAGTTCTTC.

This chain links TRBV11-2 with TRBJ2-7; D gene unclear. The ends were cut back, 1 base at V and 3 bases at J, with 10 bases in the middle. The germline CDR1 and CDR2 sequences are SGHAT and FQNNGV. The CDR3 consists of 14 residues. The CDR3: CASSLGWTYYEQYF. As DNA, the CDR3 is TGTGCCAGCAGCTTAGGGTGGACGTACTACGAGCAGTACTTC.

This clonotype showed up just a few times. This chain uses TRBV20-1 with TRBJ2-7, with D maybe TRBD2 (5 bases). Germline values: CDR1 DFQATT, CDR2 SNEGSKA (reference sequence). Trimming took 0 bases from V and 0 from J, leaving 9 bases between them. This CDR3 spans 14 amino acids. The CDR3 loop reads CSARDQDFSYEQYF. The CDR3 DNA reads TGCAGTGCTAGAGATCAGGACTTCTCCTACGAGCAGTACTTC.

CDR3 nucleotides: TGTGCCAGCAAATCGAGGCCGGAGGGGTTCGGCAAAAACATTCAGTACTTC. This translates into CASKSRPEGFGKNIQYF. The chain has TRBV5-5 and TRBJ2-4; TRBD2 might be the D (6 bases). This CDR3 has 17 residues. The germline CDR1 and CDR2 sequences are SGHKS and YYEKEE (reference sequence). With 6 bases removed from V and 3 bases from J, the gap between germline ends came to 22 bases.

J is TRBJ2-1 and V is TRBV29-1; D is uncertain. The CDR3 sequence is 11 residues long. V was pared by 3 bases and J by 7 bases, with 7 bases between. The germline V gene has CDR1 SQVTM and CDR2 ANQGSEA. CDR3: CSVEEVNEQFF. The CDR3 region has the DNA TGCAGCGTTGAGGAAGTTAATGAGCAGTTCTTC.

This clonotype has a handful of counts. CDR3 in amino acids: CASSTRGQWGYEQYF. In DNA form, the CDR3 reads TGTGCCAGCAGTACCAGGGGCCAGTGGGGTTACGAGCAGTACTTC. This rearrangement joins TRBV12-3 or TRBV12-4 to TRBJ2-7, with a tentative D call TRBD1 (6 bases). This CDR3 spans 15 amino acids. Trimming pared 5 bases from V and 4 bases from J, leaving 18 bases between.

The V and J genes are TRBV6-1 and TRBJ2-1; 10 bases map to TRBD2. The CDR3 is made up of 16 amino acids. Germline V CDR1 and CDR2: MNHNS, SASEGT. V shed 4 bases and J 4 bases; nucleotides not matched to a gene: 7. The CDR3 spells CASSGLLAGTYNEQFF. The CDR3 nucleotides read TGTGCCAGCAGTGGGCTACTAGCGGGAACTTACAATGAGCAGTTCTTC.

This clonotype was recorded a few times. The rearrangement joins TRBV5-6 to TRBJ1-5; D uncertain. CDR3 length equals 14 residues. CDR1 is SGHDT, CDR2 YYEEEE, per germline. V lost 1 base and J 2 bases, leaving 7 bases between the germline ends. The CDR3 is CASSLNGRNQPQHF. The CDR3 DNA sequence: TGTGCCAGCAGCTTGAATGGACGCAATCAGCCCCAGCATTTT.

The chain employs TRBV10-2 and TRBJ1-1; no clear D. Germline loops: CDR1 WSHSY, CDR2 SAAADI. The ends were cut back, 0 bases at V and 2 bases at J, with 7 bases in the middle. The CDR3 consists of 14 residues. DNA of the CDR3: TGCGCCAGCAGTGAGTCCCCTTTAAACACTGAAGCTTTCTTT. Translation gives CASSESPLNTEAFF.

The sample holds a few counts of this clonotype. This chain links TRBV12-3 or TRBV12-4 with TRBJ1-2; no clear D. CDR3 length: 13 amino acids. V was pared by 6 bases and J by 3 bases, with 11 bases between. The CDR3 spells CASSFRMDYGYTF. In DNA, the CDR3 is TGTGCCAGCAGCTTCCGGATGGACTATGGCTACACCTTC.

At least ten counts were recorded for this clonotype. The chain has TRBV20-1 and TRBJ2-4; D perhaps matches TRBD2 (5 bases). Germline V gives CDR1 DFQATT, CDR2 SNEGSKA (reference sequence). CDR3 length: 16 amino acids. Trimming removed 6 bases at V and 0 bases at J, with 18 bases between. CDR3 bases: TGCAGTGCCCGGAGAAACGGGGTTCTAGCCAAAAACATTCAGTACTTC. It specifies CSARRNGVLAKNIQYF.

This clonotype showed up just a few times. The chain carries TRBV5-1 and TRBJ2-7; 9 bases fit TRBD2. The CDR3 spans 16 residues. Germline V CDR1 and CDR2: SGHRS, YFSETQ. The V gene end was trimmed by 0 bases and the J gene end by 0 bases; junction bases not matched to a gene: 4. The CDR3 region is CASSLELAGVSYEQYF. The CDR3 DNA reads as TGCGCCAGCAGCTTGGAACTAGCGGGCGTCTCCTACGAGCAGTACTTC.

The genes are TRBV6-5 and TRBJ1-1; D is ambiguous. CDR3 length: 15 amino acids. Looked up from germline, CDR1 is MNHEY and CDR2 is SVGAGI. V lost 0 bases, J lost 0 bases, and 8 bases lay in between. The CDR3 here is CASSYSSGMNTEAFF. For the CDR3, the DNA is TGTGCCAGCAGTTACTCGAGTGGCATGAACACTGAAGCTTTCTTT.

V and J are TRBV13 and TRBJ2-7; D is undetermined. CDR3 length equals 12 residues. Trimming removed 5 bases at V and 4 bases at J, with 9 bases between. Germline V gene lookup returns CDR1 PRHDT and CDR2 FYEKMQ (reference sequence). This CDR3 reads CASSRARYEQYF. DNA of the CDR3: TGTGCCAGCAGCCGAGCCCGGTACGAGCAGTACTTC.

This clonotype has only a few counts. The rearrangement uses TRBV11-3 and TRBJ2-7; D gene ambiguous. Germline loops: CDR1 SGHNT, CDR2 YENEEA. The CDR3 totals 13 residues. V was clipped by 5 bases and J by 7 bases, with 15 bases between them. The CDR3 DNA is TGTGCCAGCAGCCTAGGAGTGGTGAGGGAGCAGTACTTC. Residues: CASSLGVVREQYF.

This clonotype showed up just once. This rearrangement joins TRBV20-1 to TRBJ2-2; D possibly corresponds to TRBD2 (6 bases). The CDR3 is 16 amino acids. Between the trimmed V and J ends, which lost 0 bases and 2 bases, there was a span of 13 bases. Germline V CDR1 and CDR2: DFQATT, SNEGSKA (reference sequence). Here the CDR3 reads CSARDLWRGNTGELFF. Here the CDR3 DNA reads TGCAGTGCTAGAGATCTCTGGAGGGGAAACACCGGGGAGCTGTTTTTT.

This clonotype has a count of ten or more. CDR3 loop: CASSIGTGPYNEQFF. Written as DNA, the CDR3 is TGCGCCAGCAGCATCGGGACAGGGCCCTACAATGAGCAGTTCTTC. The chain links TRBV5-1 to TRBJ2-1, with TRBD1 matching over 9 bases. Germline lookup yields CDR1 SGHRS and CDR2 YFSETQ. The J segment lost 2 bases and the V segment lost 4 bases, leaving 4 bases of the junction unmatched. This CDR3 has 15 residues.

The CDR3 nucleotides are TGCAGTGCTAGTGGGACCGAAAACATTCAGTACTTC. It yields the protein CSASGTENIQYF. The chain recombines TRBV20-1 with TRBJ2-4; possibly TRBD1 or TRBD2 for D (5 bases each). The CDR3 is 12 residues long. V dropped 3 bases and J dropped 5 bases, with 8 bases sitting between them. Germline lookup yields CDR1 DFQATT and CDR2 SNEGSKA (reference sequence).

This chain uses TRBV20-1 with TRBJ1-1; TRBD1 is a possible D gene (6 bases). Germline CDR1 reads DFQATT; CDR2 reads SNEGSKA (reference sequence). V was pared by 3 bases and J by 7 bases, with 12 bases between. The CDR3 has 12 residues. The CDR3 protein is CSASLGAREAFF. CDR3 DNA: TGCAGTGCTAGTTTGGGGGCCCGTGAAGCTTTCTTT.

The genes are TRBV18 and TRBJ1-1; D is ambiguous. Germline-derived CDR1 and CDR2 are KGHSH and LQKENI. V lost 6 bases, J lost 1 base, and 12 bases lay in between. This CDR3 region has 14 residues. The CDR3: CASSPNRANTEAFF. The CDR3 DNA reads as TGTGCCAGCTCCCCCAACCGGGCGAACACTGAAGCTTTCTTT.

This clonotype appeared a few times. This chain joins TRBV5-1 and TRBJ2-1; TRBD2 agrees at 7 bases. V trimming: 1 base; J trimming: 2 bases; junction bases outside the gene matches: 3. CDR1 and CDR2 from the germline V gene are SGHRS and YFSETQ. There are 15 residues in the CDR3. This chain's CDR3 is CASSLTSAAYNEQFF. Written as DNA, the CDR3 is TGCGCCAGCAGCTTGACTAGCGCAGCCTACAATGAGCAGTTCTTC.

The J gene is TRBJ1-5, the V gene TRBV12-3 or TRBV12-4, with D possibly TRBD1 on 6 matching bases. The CDR3 extends over 15 amino acids. V was cut by 4 bases and J by 2 bases, with 12 bases left in between. The CDR3 DNA reads as TGTGCCAGCAGTTCGGACAGATGGGGCAATCAGCCCCAGCATTTT. Protein product: CASSSDRWGNQPQHF.

V usage is TRBV5-1 and J usage is TRBJ2-7, with no clear D. V lost 7 bases and J lost 4, with 9 bases in between. The V gene's germline CDR1 is SGHRS and CDR2 YFSETQ. This CDR3 comprises 11 residues. This CDR3 is CASGIGYEQYF. The CDR3, as DNA: TGCGCCAGCGGTATCGGATACGAGCAGTACTTC. Looking up the rest from reference TRBV5-1 and TRBJ2-7 gives the full variable domain: KAGVTQTPRYLIKTRGQQVTLSCSPISGHRSVSWYQQTPGQGLQFLFEYFSETQRNKGNFPGRFSGRQFSNSRSEMNVSTLELGDSALYLCASGIGYEQYFGPGTRLTVT.

This sequence joins TRBV3-1 and TRBJ2-7, with 8 nucleotides matching TRBD2. The CDR3 consists of 15 residues. J was trimmed by 7 bases and V by 0 bases; bases with no gene match: 8. The germline gives CDR1 LGHDT, CDR2 YNNKEL (reference sequence). In nucleotides, the CDR3 is TGTGCCAGCAGCCAAGACCGGGAGGGCCTGCGGGAGCAGTACTTC. Residues: CASSQDREGLREQYF.